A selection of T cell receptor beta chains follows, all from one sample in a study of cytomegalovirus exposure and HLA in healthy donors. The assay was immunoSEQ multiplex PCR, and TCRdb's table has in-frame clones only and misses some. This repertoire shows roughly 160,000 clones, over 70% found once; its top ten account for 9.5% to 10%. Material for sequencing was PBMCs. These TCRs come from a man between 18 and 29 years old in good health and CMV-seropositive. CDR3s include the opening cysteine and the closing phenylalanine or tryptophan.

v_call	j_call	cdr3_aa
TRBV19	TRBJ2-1	CASSMGGGPYNEQFF
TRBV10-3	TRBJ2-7	CATMGDSPYEQYF
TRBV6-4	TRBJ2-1	CASGYKRGTSAYNEQFF
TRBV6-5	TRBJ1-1	CASSYGQGRAFF
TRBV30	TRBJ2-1	CAWSGTSGRSNEQFF
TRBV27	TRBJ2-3	CASSSSLHGDTQYF
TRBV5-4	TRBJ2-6	CASSLANAGANGLTF
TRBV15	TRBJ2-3	CATSREGGLDTQYF
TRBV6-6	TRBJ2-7	CASCPSGIAYEQYF
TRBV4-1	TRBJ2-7	CASSQDRTGERYEQYF
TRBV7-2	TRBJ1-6	CASSINNSPLHF
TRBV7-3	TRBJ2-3	CASSSFDGTSGRTDTQYF
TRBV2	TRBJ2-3	CATADRVRGDTQYF
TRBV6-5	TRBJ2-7	CATHRLEPTYEQYF
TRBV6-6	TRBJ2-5	CASSYYRFETQYF
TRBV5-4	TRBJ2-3	CASSLGGGTDTQYF
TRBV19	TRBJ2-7	CASRRTDDTYEQYF
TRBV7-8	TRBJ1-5	CASTITQGVKPQHF
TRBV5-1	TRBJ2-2	CASSHDRDSDTGELFF
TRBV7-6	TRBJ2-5	CASSLAIIGTAYQETQYF
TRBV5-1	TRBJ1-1	CASSPRQGYTEAFF
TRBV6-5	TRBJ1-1	CASKPGGTEAFF
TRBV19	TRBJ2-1	CASTATSGRDEQFF
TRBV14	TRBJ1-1	CASSQWGGASTEAFF
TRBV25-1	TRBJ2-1	CASSEATSGVYNEQFF
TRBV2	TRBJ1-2	CASSLAGGAGYTF
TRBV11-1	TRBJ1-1	CASDRGLNTEAFF
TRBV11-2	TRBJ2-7	CASSLGLTGNYEQYF
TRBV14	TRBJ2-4	CASSQGPLQYF
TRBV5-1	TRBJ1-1	CASSPPSGHSSLNTEAFF
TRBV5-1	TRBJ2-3	CASSAGDRGTDTQYF
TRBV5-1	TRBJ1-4	CASSEGATSEKLFF
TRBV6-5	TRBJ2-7	CASSFTGLAPLYEQYF
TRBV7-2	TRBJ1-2	CASSPDAGYGYTF
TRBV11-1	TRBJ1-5	CASSLAGDNQPQHF
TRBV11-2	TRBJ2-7	CASSSNAGVYEQYF
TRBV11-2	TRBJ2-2	CASSLGLAAGELFF
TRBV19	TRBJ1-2	CASSLQGAFEYGYTF
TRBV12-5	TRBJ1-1	CASGPGQQGAEAFF
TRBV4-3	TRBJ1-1	CASSQDATGFTEAFF
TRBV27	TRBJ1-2	CASSLSSGPLGYTF
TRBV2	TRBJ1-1	CASSEGPGEAFF
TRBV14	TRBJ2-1	CASSLWAGGYNEQFF
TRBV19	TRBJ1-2	CASRNPGQGVRNYYGYTF
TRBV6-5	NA	CASSKRQGGYEQYF
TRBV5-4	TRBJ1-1	CASSLGGQNTEAFF
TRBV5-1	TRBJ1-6	CASHEGQGPPLHF
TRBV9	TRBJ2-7	CASSYGVSSYEQYF
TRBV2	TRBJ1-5	CASSRTGARNQPQHF
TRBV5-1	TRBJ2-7	CASSLVLAGDYEQYF
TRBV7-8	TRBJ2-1	CASSLAGLAYNEQFF
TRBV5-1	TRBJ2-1	CASSLRLAGHNNEQFF
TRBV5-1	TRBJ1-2	CASSLIGDGGYTF
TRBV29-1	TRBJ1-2	CSVVHSNYGYTF
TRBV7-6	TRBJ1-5	CASSVGGRNQPQHF
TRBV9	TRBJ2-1	CASRSLGVVNEQFF
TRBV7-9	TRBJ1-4	CASSLGTGHPDGLFF